This is a list of T cell receptor beta chains from one sample in a study of blood T cell repertoires in COVID-19. Here immunoSEQ multiplex PCR was the method, and the copy in TCRdb shows in-frame clones only, minus some. The sample lists 130,000 to 150,000 clones; 87% were seen once. The sample was peripheral blood. These receptors originate from a man aged 50-59 years who had recovered from COVID-19. The CDR3 runs from the conserved cysteine through the conserved F or W. D genes are given only for firm matches. Clone size, where shown, is once, few, many, or a class for clones that have expanded.

>-|TRBV18|TRBD2|TRBJ2-5
CASSPGTRTDETQYF
TGTGCCAGCTCACCCGGGACTAGGACCGACGAGACCCAGTACTTC
>-|TRBV3-1/TRBV3-2|TRBD1|TRBJ2-1
CASSLRQGYEQFF
TGTGCCAGCAGCTTACGACAGGGCTATGAGCAGTTCTTC
>-|TRBV5-4|TRBD1|TRBJ1-2
CASSLERGLRNYGYTF
TGTGCCAGCAGCTTGGAAAGGGGGCTACGGAACTATGGCTACACCTTC
>-|TRBV9|TRBD1|TRBJ1-2
CASRDRRSIGYTF
TGTGCCAGCCGGGACAGGCGCTCTATTGGCTACACCTTC
>-|TRBV7-9|-|TRBJ2-7
CASSLGQGKHYEQYF
TGTGCCAGCAGCTTAGGTCAGGGGAAACACTACGAGCAGTACTTC
>-|TRBV19|TRBD1|TRBJ2-1
CATSDRGAYNEQFF
TGTGCCACCTCGGACAGGGGGGCCTACAATGAGCAGTTCTTC
>-|TRBV4-3|TRBD2|TRBJ2-5
CASSQEWRGGETQYF
TGCGCCAGCAGCCAAGAATGGAGGGGAGGGGAGACCCAGTACTTC
>-|TRBV11-2|-|TRBJ2-5
CASSEQGSRTQYF
TGTGCCAGCAGCGAACAGGGTTCCAGGACCCAGTACTTC
>-|TRBV5-1|-|TRBJ2-2
CASSLVTGANTGELFF
TGCGCCAGCAGCTTGGTGACAGGCGCGAACACCGGGGAGCTGTTTTTT
>-|TRBV7-9|-|TRBJ2-7
CASSLDLGGYEQYF
TGTGCCAGCAGCTTAGATCTAGGGGGCTACGAGCAGTACTTC
>once|TRBV11-1|-|TRBJ2-2
CASSLTRGTGELFF
TGTGCCAGCAGCTTGACCAGGGGTACCGGGGAGCTGTTTTTT
>-|TRBV6-5|-|TRBJ2-2
CASNPPPSTGELFF
TGTGCCAGCAACCCTCCTCCGAGCACCGGGGAGCTGTTTTTT
>-|TRBV6-1|TRBD1|TRBJ1-6
CASSEGQGTPLHF
TGTGCCAGCAGTGAGGGACAGGGAACACCCCTCCACTTT
>-|TRBV19|-|TRBJ1-1
CASSIQGSTEAFF
TGTGCCAGTAGTATTCAGGGGTCGACTGAAGCTTTCTTT
>-|TRBV7-7|-|TRBJ2-5
CASSLNFQETQYF
TGTGCCAGCAGCTTAAACTTCCAAGAGACCCAGTACTTC
>-|TRBV3-1/TRBV3-2|TRBD1|TRBJ2-1
CASSQSTGGYNEQFF
TGTGCCAGCAGCCAATCCACAGGGGGCTACAATGAGCAGTTCTTC
>-|TRBV6-2/TRBV6-3|-|TRBJ2-7
CASSFASVYEQYF
TGTGCCAGCAGTTTTGCGAGCGTGTACGAGCAGTACTTC
>-|TRBV3-1/TRBV3-2|-|TRBJ2-1
CASSQDRDEQFF
TGTGCCAGCAGCCAAGACCGCGATGAGCAGTTCTTC
>-|TRBV27|-|TRBJ2-7
CASSLNLDKIYEQYF
TGTGCCAGCAGTTTAAACCTGGACAAGATCTACGAGCAGTACTTC
>-|TRBV5-5|-|TRBJ1-2
CASSPQLSNYGYTF
TGTGCCAGCAGCCCCCAACTTAGTAACTATGGCTACACCTTC
>-|TRBV4-1|-|TRBJ1-1
CASSQDRGFGTEAFF
TGCGCCAGCAGCCAAGATCGGGGATTTGGGACTGAAGCTTTCTTT
>-|TRBV12-3/TRBV12-4|TRBD1|TRBJ1-4
CASSYRGGEKLFF
TGTGCCAGCAGTTACAGGGGCGGGGAAAAACTGTTTTTT
>-|TRBV12-3/TRBV12-4|-|TRBJ2-1
CASSPSPYNEQFF
TGTGCCAGCAGCCCGAGTCCCTACAATGAGCAGTTCTTC
>-|TRBV5-1|TRBD1|TRBJ1-1
CASSLVLTQGPIGNTEAFF
TGCGCCAGCAGCTTGGTCCTGACACAGGGGCCTATCGGGAACACTGAAGCTTTCTTT
>-|TRBV30|-|TRBJ1-4
CAWSALRSEEGLTTNEKLFF
TGTGCCTGGAGTGCACTAAGATCTGAGGAGGGGTTGACAACTAATGAAAAACTGTTTTTT
>-|TRBV4-3|TRBD1|TRBJ2-1
CASSQDPQGASYNEQFF
TGCGCCAGCAGCCAAGATCCCCAGGGGGCATCCTACAATGAGCAGTTCTTC
>-|TRBV19|TRBD1|TRBJ2-2
CASSIDGTGNTGELFF
TGTGCCAGTAGTATAGATGGGACAGGAAACACCGGGGAGCTGTTTTTT
>-|TRBV7-8|-|TRBJ2-7
CASSLGRAHEQYF
TGTGCCAGCAGCTTAGGCAGGGCCCACGAGCAGTACTTC
>-|TRBV12-3/TRBV12-4|TRBD1|TRBJ1-2
CASSNLLQGDYTF
TGTGCCAGCAGTAATCTCCTACAGGGGGACTACACCTTC
>-|TRBV11-2|TRBD1|TRBJ1-4
CASSFARGRPNEKLFF
TGTGCCAGCAGCTTCGCCAGGGGGCGACCTAATGAAAAACTGTTTTTT
>-|TRBV14|TRBD1|TRBJ2-2
CASSQAGTGYTGELFF
TGTGCCAGCAGCCAGGCCGGGACAGGGTATACCGGGGAGCTGTTTTTT
>-|TRBV7-2|-|TRBJ1-1
CASSFGQLGPSEAFF
TGTGCCAGCAGCTTTGGACAGCTAGGTCCTAGTGAAGCTTTCTTT
>-|TRBV3-1/TRBV3-2|TRBD1|TRBJ1-6
CASSQLFGQGYNSPLHF
TGTGCCAGCAGCCAACTCTTCGGACAGGGCTATAATTCACCCCTCCACTTT
>-|TRBV30|-|TRBJ1-1
CAWTPGNTEAFF
TGTGCCTGGACCCCCGGGAACACTGAAGCTTTCTTT
>once|TRBV27|-|TRBJ2-7
CASSSTTGVYEQYF
TGTGCCAGCAGTTCGACGACAGGAGTTTACGAGCAGTACTTC
>-|TRBV7-6|TRBD2|TRBJ2-1
CASSTRASGVGEQFF
TGTGCCAGCAGCACCAGGGCTAGCGGGGTGGGTGAGCAGTTCTTC
>-|TRBV25-1|-|TRBJ2-5
CASSEFGDQETQYF
TGTGCCAGCAGTGAATTCGGGGACCAAGAGACCCAGTACTTC
>once|TRBV9|-|TRBJ2-3
CASSVGLRTDTQYF
TGTGCCAGCAGCGTCGGACTACGCACAGATACGCAGTATTTT
>-|TRBV5-8|TRBD2|TRBJ2-1
CASSLVGGGNEQFF
TGTGCCAGCAGCTTGGTTGGGGGAGGGAATGAGCAGTTCTTC
>-|TRBV5-1|-|TRBJ2-5
CASSPGLQGETQYF
TGCGCCAGCAGCCCCGGTCTCCAGGGAGAGACCCAGTACTTC
>once|TRBV9|TRBD2|TRBJ2-1
CASSVALAGRYEEQFF
TGTGCCAGCAGCGTAGCACTAGCGGGGAGGTATGAGGAGCAGTTCTTC
>-|TRBV9|-|TRBJ2-1
CASIPRESSSYNEQFF
TGTGCCAGCATCCCACGGGAGTCGAGCTCCTACAATGAGCAGTTCTTC
>once|TRBV4-2|TRBD1|TRBJ2-2
CASSHIGQGDATGELFF
TGTGCCAGCAGCCACATAGGACAGGGGGACGCCACCGGGGAGCTGTTTTTT
>-|TRBV9|-|TRBJ2-2
CASTKTVVVAGAGELFF
TGTGCCAGCACCAAGACCGTCGTCGTGGCAGGCGCCGGGGAGCTGTTTTTT
>-|TRBV14|-|TRBJ1-4
CASSQDSSGLFF
TGTGCCAGCAGCCAAGATTCTTCCGGGTTGTTTTTT
>-|TRBV2|TRBD2|TRBJ2-5
CASSAFKAGGQETQYF
TGTGCCAGCAGTGCCTTTAAAGCGGGGGGCCAAGAGACCCAGTACTTC
>-|TRBV30|TRBD1|TRBJ1-1
CAWGDRGRVFSARPEAFF
TGTGCCTGGGGAGACAGGGGGCGCGTCTTTTCTGCTCGCCCTGAAGCTTTCTTT
>-|TRBV6-6|TRBD1|TRBJ1-2
CASSYPHRGDGYTF
TGTGCCAGCAGTTATCCCCACAGGGGGGACGGCTACACCTTC
>few|TRBV7-9|-|TRBJ1-1
CASSLVPDTEAFF
TGTGCCAGCAGCTTAGTCCCGGACACTGAAGCTTTCTTT
>-|TRBV6-2/TRBV6-3|TRBD1|TRBJ1-1
CASSYDGTGEAFF
TGTGCCAGCAGTTACGATGGGACAGGTGAAGCTTTCTTT
>-|TRBV5-4|TRBD1|TRBJ1-3
CASSAQTGGSGNTIYF
TGTGCCAGCAGCGCTCAGACAGGGGGCTCTGGAAACACCATATATTTT
>-|TRBV6-6|-|TRBJ2-3
CASSYGGGRADTQYF
TGTGCCAGCAGTTACGGCGGAGGGCGGGCAGATACGCAGTATTTT
>-|TRBV7-2|-|TRBJ2-3
CASTDGDTQYF
TGTGCCAGCACCGACGGGGATACGCAGTATTTT
>-|TRBV2|-|TRBJ2-7
CASSGLGHHYEQYF
TGTGCCAGCAGTGGGCTCGGACACCACTACGAGCAGTACTTC
>-|TRBV19|-|TRBJ1-2
CASSIGQRYNYGYTF
TGTGCCAGTAGTATAGGCCAGCGTTATAACTATGGCTACACCTTC
>-|TRBV7-9|-|TRBJ2-3
CASSLVQGVWTDTQYF
TGTGCCAGCAGCTTAGTACAGGGAGTTTGGACAGATACGCAGTATTTT
>-|TRBV24-1|-|TRBJ1-5
CATLTNPIPTPRPIGRSNQPQHF
TGTGCCACCCTGACCAACCCTATTCCCACCCCTAGACCGATAGGGAGAAGCAATCAGCCCCAGCATTTT
>few|TRBV4-3|-|TRBJ1-3
CASSQVYTGWGEGNTIYF
TGCGCCAGCAGCCAAGTGTATACAGGGTGGGGAGAGGGAAACACCATATATTTT
>-|TRBV7-2|TRBD1|TRBJ1-1
CASSRQGGTEAFF
TGTGCCAGCAGCCGACAGGGGGGCACTGAAGCTTTCTTT